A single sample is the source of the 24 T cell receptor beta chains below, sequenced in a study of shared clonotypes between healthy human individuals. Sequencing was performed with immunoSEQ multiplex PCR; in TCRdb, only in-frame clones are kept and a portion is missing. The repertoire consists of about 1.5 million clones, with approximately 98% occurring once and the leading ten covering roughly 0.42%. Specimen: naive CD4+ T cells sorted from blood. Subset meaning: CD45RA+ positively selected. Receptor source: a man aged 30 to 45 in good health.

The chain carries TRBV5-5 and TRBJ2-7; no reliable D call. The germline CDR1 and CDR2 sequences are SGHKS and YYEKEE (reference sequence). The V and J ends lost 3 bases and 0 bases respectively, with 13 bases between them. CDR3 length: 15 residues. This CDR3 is CASSYLDGGSYEQYF. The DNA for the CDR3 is TGTGCCAGCAGCTACCTCGACGGCGGCTCCTACGAGCAGTACTTC.

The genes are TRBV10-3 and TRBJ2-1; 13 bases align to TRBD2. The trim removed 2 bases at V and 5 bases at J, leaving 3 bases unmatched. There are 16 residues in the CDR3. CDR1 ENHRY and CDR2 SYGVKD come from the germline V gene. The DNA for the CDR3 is TGTGCCATCAGTGAGACGGGACTAGCGGGAAACAATGAGCAGTTCTTC. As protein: CAISETGLAGNNEQFF.

The CDR3 DNA is TGTGCCAGCAGCGTGCAGGAACTCTCTGGAAACACCATATATTTT. It encodes CASSVQELSGNTIYF. The V and J genes are TRBV9 and TRBJ1-3; D unresolved. Germline V gene data show CDR1 as SGDLS and CDR2 as YYNGEE. The CDR3 contains 15 residues. V was pared by 2 bases and J by 0 bases, with 9 bases between. The variable domain in full, completed from reference TRBV9 and TRBJ1-3, reads DSGVTQTPKHLITATGQRVTLRCSPRSGDLSVYWYQQSLDQGLQFLIQYYNGEERAKGNILERFSAQQFPDLHSELNLSSLELGDSALYFCASSVQELSGNTIYFGEGSWLTVV.

This CDR3 is CASTPGTEQFF. For the CDR3, the DNA is TGCGCCAGCACGCCCGGCACTGAGCAGTTCTTC. The chain links TRBV5-1 to TRBJ2-1; D is unresolved. V lost 6 bases, J lost 9 bases, and 10 bases lay in between. In germline, CDR1 is SGHRS, CDR2 YFSETQ. This CDR3 comprises 11 residues.

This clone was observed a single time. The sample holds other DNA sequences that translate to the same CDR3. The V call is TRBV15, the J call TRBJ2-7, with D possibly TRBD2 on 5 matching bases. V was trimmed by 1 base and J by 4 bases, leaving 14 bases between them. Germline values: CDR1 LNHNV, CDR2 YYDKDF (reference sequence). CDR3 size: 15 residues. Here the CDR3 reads CATSRARTGSYEQYF. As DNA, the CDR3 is TGTGCCACCAGCAGAGCGAGGACTGGATCATACGAGCAGTACTTC.

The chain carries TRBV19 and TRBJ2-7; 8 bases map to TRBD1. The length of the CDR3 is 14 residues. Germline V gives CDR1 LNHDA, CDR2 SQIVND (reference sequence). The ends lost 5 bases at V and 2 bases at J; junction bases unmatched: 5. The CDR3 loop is CASSSGQAAYEQYF. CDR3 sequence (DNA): TGTGCCAGTAGTTCGGGACAGGCGGCCTACGAGCAGTACTTC.

CDR3 in DNA: TGTGCCAGCAGCTTCGGGACAGGGGAAGGTGAGCAGTTCTTC. Translating gives CASSFGTGEGEQFF. J is TRBJ2-1 and V is TRBV7-3, with 10 bases that match TRBD1. This CDR3 contains 14 residues. Germline CDR1 is SGHTA and CDR2 is FQGTGA. V was pared by 3 bases and J by 9 bases, with 5 bases of the junction left unmatched. Using reference TRBV7-3 and TRBJ2-1 for the parts outside the CDR3, the full variable domain is GAGVSQTPSNKVTEKGKYVELRCDPISGHTALYWYRQSLGQGPEFLIYFQGTGAADDSGLPNDRFFAVRPEGSVSTLKIQRTERGDSAVYLCASSFGTGEGEQFFGPGTRLTVL.

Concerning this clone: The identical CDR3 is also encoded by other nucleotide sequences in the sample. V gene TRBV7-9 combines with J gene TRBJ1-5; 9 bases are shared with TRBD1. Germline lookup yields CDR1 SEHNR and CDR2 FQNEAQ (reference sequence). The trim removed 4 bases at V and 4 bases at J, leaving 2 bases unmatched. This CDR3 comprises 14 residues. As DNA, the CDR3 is TGTGCCAGCAGCTCGGGACAGGGAAATCAGCCCCAGCATTTT. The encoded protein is CASSSGQGNQPQHF.

The CDR3 loop reads CASSRQGMAYTEAFF. The DNA for the CDR3 is TGTGCCAGCAGTAGACAGGGGATGGCGTACACTGAAGCTTTCTTT. V is TRBV6-1 and J is TRBJ1-1, with 8 positions matching TRBD1. Unmatched junction bases numbered 8, after V lost 5 bases and J lost 3 bases. The germline V gene has CDR1 MNHNS and CDR2 SASEGT. The CDR3 has 15 residues.

CDR3 loop: CASSYFGRATGELFF. Written as DNA, the CDR3 is TGTGCCAGCAGTTACTTCGGGAGGGCCACCGGGGAGCTGTTTTTT. The chain carries TRBV6-5 and TRBJ2-2; 8 positions agree with TRBD2. This CDR3 is built from 15 residues. The ends lost 1 base at V and 4 bases at J; junction bases unmatched: 2. The germline CDR1 and CDR2 sequences are MNHEY and SVGAGI.

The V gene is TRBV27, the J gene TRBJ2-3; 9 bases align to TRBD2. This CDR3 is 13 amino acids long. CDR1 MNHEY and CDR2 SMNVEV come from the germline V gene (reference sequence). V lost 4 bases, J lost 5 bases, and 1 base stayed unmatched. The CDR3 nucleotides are TGTGCCAGCAGTTCACTAGCGGGAGATACGCAGTATTTT. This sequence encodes CASSSLAGDTQYF.

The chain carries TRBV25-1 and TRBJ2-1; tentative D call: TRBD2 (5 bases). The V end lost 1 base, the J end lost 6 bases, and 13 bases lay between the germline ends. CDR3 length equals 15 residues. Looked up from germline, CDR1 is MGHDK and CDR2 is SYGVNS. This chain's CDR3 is CASSELVGVSNEQFF. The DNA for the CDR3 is TGTGCCAGCAGTGAATTGGTGGGAGTTTCCAATGAGCAGTTCTTC.

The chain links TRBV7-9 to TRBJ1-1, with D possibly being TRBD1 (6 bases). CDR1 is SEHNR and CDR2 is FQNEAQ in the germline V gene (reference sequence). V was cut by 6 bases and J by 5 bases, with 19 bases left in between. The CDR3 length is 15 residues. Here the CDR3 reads CASSPQDRSETEAFF. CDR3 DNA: TGTGCCAGCAGTCCTCAAGACAGGTCGGAGACTGAAGCTTTCTTT. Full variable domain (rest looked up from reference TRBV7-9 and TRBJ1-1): DTGVSQNPRHKITKRGQNVTFRCDPISEHNRLYWYRQTLGQGPEFLTYFQNEAQLEKSRLLSDRFSAERPKGSFSTLEIQRTEQGDSAMYLCASSPQDRSETEAFFGQGTRLTVV.

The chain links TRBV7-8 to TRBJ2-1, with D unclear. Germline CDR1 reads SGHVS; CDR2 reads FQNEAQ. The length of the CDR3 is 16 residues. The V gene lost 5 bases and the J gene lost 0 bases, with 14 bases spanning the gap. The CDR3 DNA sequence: TGTGCCAGCAGCCCCGGCGGCGCGAGCTCCTACAATGAGCAGTTCTTC. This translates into CASSPGGASSYNEQFF. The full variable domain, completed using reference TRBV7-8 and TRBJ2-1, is GAGVSQSPRYKVAKRGQDVALRCDPISGHVSLFWYQQALGQGPEFLTYFQNEAQLDKSGLPSDRFFAERPEGSVSTLKIQRTQQEDSAVYLCASSPGGASSYNEQFFGPGTRLTVL.

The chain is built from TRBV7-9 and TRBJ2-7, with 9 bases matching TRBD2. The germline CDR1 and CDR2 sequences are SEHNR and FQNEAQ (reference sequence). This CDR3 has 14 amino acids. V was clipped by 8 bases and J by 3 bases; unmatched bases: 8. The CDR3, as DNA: TGTGCCAGCGCACCGGGACTAGCCCTCTACGAGCAGTACTTC. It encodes CASAPGLALYEQYF.

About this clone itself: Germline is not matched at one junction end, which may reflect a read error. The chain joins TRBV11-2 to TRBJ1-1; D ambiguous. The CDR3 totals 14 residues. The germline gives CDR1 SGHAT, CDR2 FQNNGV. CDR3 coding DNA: TGTGCCAGCAGGCCTGTAGGTCACCCAGACGGTCGGGTCTTT. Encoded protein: CASRPVGHPDGRVF.

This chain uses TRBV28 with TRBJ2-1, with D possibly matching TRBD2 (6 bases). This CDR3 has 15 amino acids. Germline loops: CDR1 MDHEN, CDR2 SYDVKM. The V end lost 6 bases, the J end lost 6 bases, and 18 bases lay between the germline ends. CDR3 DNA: TGTGCCAGCAGGACGGGGAGGTCACCGGGCAATGAGCAGTTCTTC. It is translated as CASRTGRSPGNEQFF.

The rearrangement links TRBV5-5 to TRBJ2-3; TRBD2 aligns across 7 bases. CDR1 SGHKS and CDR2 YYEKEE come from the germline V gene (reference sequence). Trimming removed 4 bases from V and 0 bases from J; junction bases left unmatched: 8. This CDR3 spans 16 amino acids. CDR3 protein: CASSPLAGDSTDTQYF. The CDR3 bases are TGTGCCAGCAGCCCGCTTGCGGGAGATAGCACAGATACGCAGTATTTT.

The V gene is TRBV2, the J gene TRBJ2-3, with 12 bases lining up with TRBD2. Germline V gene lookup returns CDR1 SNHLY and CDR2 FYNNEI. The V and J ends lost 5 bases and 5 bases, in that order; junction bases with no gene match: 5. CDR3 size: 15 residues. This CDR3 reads CASSRLAGAGDTQYF. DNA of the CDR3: TGTGCCAGCAGTAGACTAGCGGGAGCCGGAGATACGCAGTATTTT.

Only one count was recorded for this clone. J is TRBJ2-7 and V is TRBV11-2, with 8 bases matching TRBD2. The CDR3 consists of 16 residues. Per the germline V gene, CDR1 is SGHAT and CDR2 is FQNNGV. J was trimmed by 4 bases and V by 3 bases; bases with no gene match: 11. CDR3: CASSFSSGSTSYEQYF. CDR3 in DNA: TGTGCCAGCAGCTTTTCAAGCGGGAGCACCTCTTACGAGCAGTACTTC.

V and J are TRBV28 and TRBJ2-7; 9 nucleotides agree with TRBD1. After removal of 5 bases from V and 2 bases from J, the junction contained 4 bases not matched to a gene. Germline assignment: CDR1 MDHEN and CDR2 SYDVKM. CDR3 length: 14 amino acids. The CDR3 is CASSRGTGPYEQYF. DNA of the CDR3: TGTGCCAGCAGTCGCGGGACAGGGCCCTACGAGCAGTACTTC.

The CDR3 bases are TGCAGCGTTACTAGGGCCCAGGTTAGCACAGATACGCAGTATTTT. Translation: CSVTRAQVSTDTQYF. J is TRBJ2-3 and V is TRBV29-1, with D perhaps TRBD2 (5 bases). Germline V CDR1 and CDR2: SQVTM, ANQGSEA. This CDR3 spans 15 amino acids. Trimming left V 5 bases short and J 0 bases short, with 15 bases between.

The CDR3 sequence is CASSYSEEVWAGELFF. The CDR3 bases are TGTGCCAGTAGCTACTCGGAAGAGGTATGGGCCGGGGAGCTGTTTTTT. This chain links TRBV19 with TRBJ2-2, with D unclear. V was trimmed by 6 bases and J by 6 bases, leaving 20 bases between them. Germline lookup yields CDR1 LNHDA and CDR2 SQIVND (reference sequence). The CDR3 has 16 residues.

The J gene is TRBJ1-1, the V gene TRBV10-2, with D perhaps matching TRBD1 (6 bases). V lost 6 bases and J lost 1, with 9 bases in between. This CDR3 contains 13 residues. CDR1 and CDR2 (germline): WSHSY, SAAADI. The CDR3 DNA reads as TGCGCCAGCAGACGGACAGCGAACACTGAAGCTTTCTTT. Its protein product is CASRRTANTEAFF.